This T cell receptor beta chain was profiled in a study of T cell responses to AZD1222 COVID-19 vaccine. Study outcomes and limitations: White British donors predominated, females outnumbered males, and clonal diversity was possibly underestimated.

TCRdb's table, derived via immunoSEQ multiplex PCR, lists solely in-frame clones and lacks some. The sample holds tens of thousands of clones; 65% to 90% are singletons and the top ten take more than 9.5%. Note on this clone: Its antigen is not identified.

This clonotype was obtained from an adult who received the AZD1222 COVID-19 vaccine. The specimen comprised peripheral blood, sampled 28 days after the second AZD1222 dose.

CDR3 sequence: CASSYREGQPQHF. CDR3 sequence (DNA): TGTGCCAGCAGTTACAGGGAGGGTCAGCCCCAGCATTTT. The chain carries TRBV6-5 and TRBJ1-5; no clear D. Trimming stripped 2 bases from V and 6 bases from J, with 8 bases between. The CDR3 totals 13 residues. CDR1 and CDR2 from the germline V gene are MNHEY and SVGAGI.